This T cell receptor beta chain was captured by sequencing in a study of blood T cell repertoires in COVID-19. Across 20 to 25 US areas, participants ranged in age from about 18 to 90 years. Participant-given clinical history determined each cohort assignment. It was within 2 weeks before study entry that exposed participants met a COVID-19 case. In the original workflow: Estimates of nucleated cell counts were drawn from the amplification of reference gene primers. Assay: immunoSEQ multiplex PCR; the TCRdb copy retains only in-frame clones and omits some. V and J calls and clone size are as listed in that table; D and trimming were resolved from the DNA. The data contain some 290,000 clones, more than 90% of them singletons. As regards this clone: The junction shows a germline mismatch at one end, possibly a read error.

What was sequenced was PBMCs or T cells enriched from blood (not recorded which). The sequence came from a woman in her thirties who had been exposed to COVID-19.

The CDR3 here is CASSFSGTGGKQPQHF. The CDR3 DNA is TGTGCCAGCAGCTTCTCCGGGACAGGGGGCAAACAGCCCCAGCATTTT. The rearrangement links TRBV7-9 to TRBJ1-5; TRBD1 agrees at 12 bases. CDR1 and CDR2 from the germline V gene are SEHNR and FQNEAQ (reference sequence). This CDR3 comprises 16 residues. Full variable domain (outside the CDR3, taken from reference TRBV7-9 and TRBJ1-5): DTGVSQNPRHKITKRGQNVTFRCDPISEHNRLYWYRQTLGQGPEFLTYFQNEAQLEKSRLLSDRFSAERPKGSFSTLEIQRTEQGDSAMYLCASSFSGTGGKQPQHFGDGTRLSIL.